What follows are 24 T cell receptor beta chains derived from one specimen sequenced in a study of post-analysis software for immune sequencing data. Study-level findings and limits: A handful of TRBV segments were significantly more frequent in patients than in controls. TRBV5-6, TRBV5-1 and TRBV20-1 were among these segments.

Each TCR beta cDNA library carried unique molecular identifiers. From the PCR reads, TCRdb called clonotypes with MiXCR, one entry per CDR3 protein. The table lists a few hundred thousand distinct CDR3 sequences, approximately 38% of them singletons, with approximately 7.6% in the top ten. No antigen is known for these receptors. Sequenced material: blood. Receptors originate from a girl aged 2 to 10 with multiple sclerosis.

As DNA, the CDR3 is TGTGCCATCAGTGTGTCCGGGGTAGAGACCCAGTTCTTC. Its translation: CAISVSGVETQFF. The gene calls are TRBV10-3 and TRBJ2-1; D is perhaps TRBD2 (5 bases). The length of the CDR3 is 13 residues. Germline V gives CDR1 ENHRY, CDR2 SYGVKD. Deletions cut 4 bases from V and 13 bases from J, with 17 bases between.

The rearrangement joins TRBV3-1 to TRBJ2-7, with no clear D. The length of the CDR3 is 13 residues. V lost 0 bases, J lost 7 bases, and 10 bases lay in between. Germline V gene sequence: CDR1 LGHDT, CDR2 YNNKEL (reference sequence). The CDR3 DNA is TGTGCCAGCAGCCAAGATCGCGCACTAGAGCAGTACTTC. This sequence encodes CASSQDRALEQYF.

The chain couples TRBV7-9 to TRBJ2-7; D remains ambiguous. V lost 3 bases and J lost 3, with 15 bases in between. Germline CDR1 and CDR2: SEHNR and FQNEAQ (reference sequence). This CDR3 contains 15 residues. The CDR3 loop reads CASSFLTGPHYEQYF. DNA for the CDR3: TGTGCCAGCAGCTTCCTGACCGGGCCCCACTACGAGCAGTACTTC.

The genes are TRBV29-1 and TRBJ2-1, with D possibly matching TRBD2 (6 bases). The CDR3 has 16 residues. The V gene lost 3 bases and the J gene lost 6 bases, with 21 bases spanning the gap. Germline-derived CDR1 and CDR2 are SQVTM and ANQGSEA. This CDR3 is CSVDILARNSANEQFF. In DNA form, the CDR3 reads TGCAGCGTTGATATCCTAGCGAGAAACTCCGCCAATGAGCAGTTCTTC.

The chain uses TRBV6-1 and TRBJ1-2; the D gene is possibly TRBD1 (6 bases). Trimming left V 2 bases short and J 4 bases short, with 11 bases between. The CDR3 covers 14 residues. Germline loops: CDR1 MNHNS, CDR2 SASEGT. Here the CDR3 reads CASSERGRGYGYTF. As DNA, the CDR3 is TGTGCCAGCAGTGAACGGGGGCGCGGCTATGGCTACACCTTC.

J is TRBJ1-4 and V is TRBV5-6, with 8 bases identical to TRBD1. V dropped 0 bases and J dropped 8; count of bases not matched to a gene: 12. Germline V gene lookup returns CDR1 SGHDT and CDR2 YYEEEE. This CDR3 region has 17 residues. In DNA form, the CDR3 reads TGTGCCAGCAGCTTGGTTCGCGCCAGGGGGCTCGAGGAAAAACTGTTTTTT. Its protein product is CASSLVRARGLEEKLFF.

This clonotype was seen a few times. This rearrangement joins TRBV20-1 to TRBJ2-5; 7 positions agree with TRBD1. The V and J ends lost 3 bases and 1 base, in that order; junction bases with no gene match: 2. This CDR3 is 13 amino acids long. The V gene's germline CDR1 is DFQATT and CDR2 SNEGSKA (reference sequence). The CDR3 region is CSARRQGQETQYF. The CDR3 bases are TGCAGTGCTAGGAGACAGGGCCAAGAGACCCAGTACTTC.

V gene TRBV7-3 combines with J gene TRBJ2-4; TRBD1 matches at 9 bases. The CDR3 is 13 amino acids. Germline CDR1 is SGHTA and CDR2 is FQGTGA. The ends lost 4 bases at V and 7 bases at J; junction bases unmatched: 2. CDR3 region: CASSSGTGNIQYF. The DNA of the CDR3 is TGTGCCAGCAGCTCAGGGACAGGGAACATTCAGTACTTC.

The chain links TRBV6-1 to TRBJ2-7, with D uncertain. V gave up 4 bases and J gave up 4 bases, with 29 bases separating them. Germline V gives CDR1 MNHNS, CDR2 SASEGT. This CDR3 contains 19 residues. CDR3 protein: CASSGTNTSHLGSLYEQYF. CDR3 bases: TGTGCCAGCAGTGGCACGAATACCTCCCACTTGGGTTCCTTGTACGAGCAGTACTTC.

The rearrangement joins TRBV23-1 to TRBJ2-3; D is perhaps TRBD1 (5 bases). TRBV23-1 is placed among ORFs of uncertain function. The CDR3 runs to 16 residues. V was clipped by 0 bases and J by 7 bases, with 17 bases between them. CDR3 in amino acids: CASSQSDSFRTHTQYF. The CDR3 DNA is TGCGCCAGCAGTCAATCAGACAGTTTCAGAACGCATACGCAGTATTTT.

This clonotype has more than one count but fewer than ten. The chain carries TRBV27 and TRBJ1-4, with D possibly being TRBD1 (5 bases). Germline assignment: CDR1 MNHEY and CDR2 SMNVEV (reference sequence). The CDR3 has 16 amino acids. The germline V and J ends were trimmed by 2 bases and 7 bases, with 17 bases remaining between them. Here the CDR3 DNA reads TGTGCCAGCAGTTTAGATCCGGGTGGGGCCTTTGAAAAACTGTTTTTT. Protein product: CASSLDPGGAFEKLFF.

This clonotype has a count of ten or more. J is TRBJ2-7 and V is TRBV5-6; TRBD1 might be the D (6 bases). This CDR3 comprises 15 residues. V was cut by 0 bases and J by 0 bases, with 10 bases left in between. The germline V gene has CDR1 SGHDT and CDR2 YYEEEE. Here the CDR3 reads CASSLEQGVSYEQYF. The CDR3 nucleotides are TGTGCCAGCAGCTTGGAACAGGGCGTCTCCTACGAGCAGTACTTC.

The J gene is TRBJ2-3, the V gene TRBV2, with D hard to call. The CDR3 totals 14 residues. From germline, CDR1 is SNHLY and CDR2 FYNNEI. Deletions cut 7 bases from V and 3 bases from J, with 14 bases between. CDR3: CASTGPGTTDTQYF. The CDR3 DNA follows: TGTGCCAGCACCGGACCGGGTACGACAGATACGCAGTATTTT.

The V and J genes are TRBV4-1 and TRBJ2-5, with 10 nucleotides matching TRBD1. The J call may be wrong; the DNA end is better matched by TRBJ2-7. This CDR3 comprises 14 residues. Per germline, CDR1 MGHRA and CDR2 YSYEKL. The CDR3 reads CASSQRTGGYEQYF. The CDR3 DNA follows: TGCGCCAGCAGCCAAAGGACAGGGGGCTACGAGCAGTACTTC.

This clonotype was found a few times. V gene TRBV12-3 or TRBV12-4 combines with J gene TRBJ2-7; unclear D gene. The CDR3 is made up of 13 amino acids. V lost 2 bases and J 4 bases, leaving 9 bases between the germline ends. CDR3: CASSLTVGYEQYF. The CDR3 DNA is TGTGCCAGCAGTTTAACCGTAGGGTACGAGCAGTACTTC.

The J gene is TRBJ2-7, the V gene TRBV6-6; 11 positions match TRBD2. The germline V gene has CDR1 MNHNY and CDR2 SVGAGI (reference sequence). This CDR3 contains 12 residues. With 2 bases clipped from V and 12 bases from J, the junction kept 3 bases outside the gene matches. CDR3 DNA sequence: TGTGCCAGCAGTTACGTAGCGGGGGGGCGGTACTTC. Its translation: CASSYVAGGRYF.

V gene TRBV28 combines with J gene TRBJ2-3; D not resolved. Germline V gives CDR1 MDHEN, CDR2 SYDVKM. The CDR3 sequence is 12 residues long. V was clipped by 2 bases and J by 14 bases, with 14 bases between them. The CDR3 loop is CASSLSRQAPYF. CDR3 bases: TGTGCCAGCAGTTTAAGTCGGCAGGCACCGTATTTT.

This chain uses TRBV2 with TRBJ2-3, with D uncertain. The germline V and J ends were trimmed by 2 bases and 0 bases, with 6 bases remaining between them. The germline V gene has CDR1 SNHLY and CDR2 FYNNEI. The CDR3 length is 14 residues. CDR3 region: CASSEPVSTDTQYF. The CDR3 DNA follows: TGTGCCAGCAGTGAACCAGTTAGCACAGATACGCAGTATTTT.

This clonotype was seen repeatedly, ten times or more. V gene TRBV12-3 or TRBV12-4 combines with J gene TRBJ2-3, with D hard to call. The CDR3 totals 14 residues. Trimming shortened V by 1 base and J by 3 bases, and 8 bases separated the two germline ends. The CDR3 sequence: CASSLGGATDTQYF. CDR3 coding DNA: TGTGCCAGCAGTTTAGGAGGAGCGACAGATACGCAGTATTTT.

This chain joins TRBV29-1 and TRBJ1-2, with a tentative D call TRBD1 (6 bases). Per germline, CDR1 SQVTM and CDR2 ANQGSEA. The CDR3 runs 14 residues. V was clipped by 4 bases and J by 3 bases, with 15 bases between them. CDR3 in amino acids: CSVGPGGLDYGYTF. The CDR3 nucleotides read TGCAGCGTTGGGCCCGGGGGGCTTGACTATGGCTACACCTTC. The full variable domain, completed using reference TRBV29-1 and TRBJ1-2, is SAVISQKPSRDICQRGTSLTIQCQVDSQVTMMFWYRQQPGQSLTLIATANQGSEATYESGFVIDKFPISRPNLTFSTLTVSNMSPEDSSIYLCSVGPGGLDYGYTFGSGTRLTVV.

V is TRBV5-1 and J is TRBJ1-2; D remains ambiguous. Deletions cut 4 bases from V and 2 bases from J, with 15 bases between. The CDR3 has 15 residues. Germline V gene data show CDR1 as SGHRS and CDR2 as YFSETQ. The CDR3 sequence is CASSPLWSRNYGYTF. The CDR3 DNA reads TGCGCCAGCAGCCCTCTCTGGAGTCGGAACTATGGCTACACCTTC. Full variable domain (missing parts from reference TRBV5-1 and TRBJ1-2): KAGVTQTPRYLIKTRGQQVTLSCSPISGHRSVSWYQQTPGQGLQFLFEYFSETQRNKGNFPGRFSGRQFSNSRSEMNVSTLELGDSALYLCASSPLWSRNYGYTFGSGTRLTVV.

This clonotype has only a few counts. J is TRBJ2-5 and V is TRBV29-1; a weak D match, TRBD2 (6 bases). V lost 3 bases to trimming and J lost 2 bases, with 13 bases between them. The CDR3 contains 14 residues. Germline CDR1 reads SQVTM; CDR2 reads ANQGSEA. CDR3 sequence: CSVEPGLHQETQYF. The CDR3 bases are TGCAGCGTTGAGCCGGGACTCCATCAAGAGACCCAGTACTTC.

Only a few counts were recorded for this clonotype. This chain connects TRBV9 to TRBJ2-5; D possibly corresponds to TRBD1 (6 bases). Germline loops: CDR1 SGDLS, CDR2 YYNGEE. V dropped 3 bases and J dropped 2 bases, with 14 bases sitting between them. The CDR3 sequence is 15 residues long. The CDR3 reads CASSAVTGNQETQYF. The CDR3 DNA sequence: TGTGCCAGCAGCGCGGTAACAGGGAATCAAGAGACCCAGTACTTC.

In this sample, this clonotype turned up a few times. The chain has TRBV9 and TRBJ2-3; D gene uncertain. CDR1 SGDLS and CDR2 YYNGEE come from the germline V gene. This CDR3 is built from 14 residues. Trimming removed 0 bases from V and 2 bases from J, with 7 bases in between. CDR3 sequence reads: CASSVGEPTDTQYF. The CDR3 bases are TGTGCCAGCAGCGTAGGGGAACCCACAGATACGCAGTATTTT.